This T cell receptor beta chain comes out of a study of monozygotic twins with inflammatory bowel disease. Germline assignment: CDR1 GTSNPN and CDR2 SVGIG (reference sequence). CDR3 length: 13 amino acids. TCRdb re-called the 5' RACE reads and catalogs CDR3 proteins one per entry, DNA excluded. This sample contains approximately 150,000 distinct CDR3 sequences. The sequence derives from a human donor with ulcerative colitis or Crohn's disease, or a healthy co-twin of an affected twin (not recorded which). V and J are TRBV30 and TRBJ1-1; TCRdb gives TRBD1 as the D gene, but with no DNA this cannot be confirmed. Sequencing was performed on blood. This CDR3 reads CAFGAGINTEAFF.